These 14 T cell receptor beta chains originate from one sample sequenced in a study of cytomegalovirus exposure and HLA in healthy donors (dated by TCRdb to the late 2010s). The method behind the library was the immunoSEQ multiplex PCR assay. TCRdb obtained this table from immuneACCESS and retained in-frame rearrangements with V and J assigned. These tables miss some clones; where compared with another copy, unresolved V genes account for less than half of the shortfall, and the remainder is unexplained. The table for this sample lists roughly 130,000 clones; roughly 91% of them were counted only once. Clones ranked in the top ten supply 3% to 3.5% of the sample. The sequenced sample was PBMCs. These receptors were collected from a man aged 30 to 45 in good health and CMV-seronegative.

This sequence joins TRBV29-1 and TRBJ2-1, with D perhaps TRBD1 (10 bases). Germline V gene lookup returns CDR1 SQVTM and CDR2 ANQGSEA. The ends were cut back, 4 bases at V and 8 bases at J, with 27 bases in the middle. The CDR3 spans 17 residues. The CDR3: CSVAGTGVQRGEYEQFF. The CDR3 DNA reads TGCAGCGTTGCCGGGACAGGGGTACAGCGGGGGGAGTATGAGCAGTTCTTC.

V is TRBV19 and J is TRBJ2-7, with TRBD1 identical over 10 bases. The CDR3 spans 17 residues. V shed 9 bases and J 0 bases; nucleotides not matched to a gene: 14. CDR1 and CDR2 (germline): LNHDA, SQIVND (reference sequence). For the CDR3, the DNA is TGTGCCAGCAGCCCTTTGCAGGGACAGGGGAGCTCCTACGAGCAGTACTTC. It specifies CASSPLQGQGSSYEQYF. The complete variable domain, with remaining parts taken from reference TRBV19 and TRBJ2-7, reads DGGITQSPKYLFRKEGQNVTLSCEQNLNHDAMYWYRQDPGQGLRLIYYSQIVNDFQKGDIAEGYSVSREKKESFPLTVTSAQKNPTAFYLCASSPLQGQGSSYEQYFGPGTRLTVT.

The V and J genes are TRBV28 and TRBJ1-1, with D perhaps matching TRBD1 (5 bases). V was pared by 2 bases and J by 5 bases, with 12 bases between. This CDR3 contains 14 residues. Germline lookup yields CDR1 MDHEN and CDR2 SYDVKM. CDR3 nucleotide sequence: TGTGCCAGCAGTTTAGGTCAGGGTCTTACTGAAGCTTTCTTT. Translation: CASSLGQGLTEAFF.

The rearrangement joins TRBV19 to TRBJ1-2; D is uncertain. CDR3 length: 13 amino acids. The V and J ends lost 3 bases and 2 bases respectively, with 7 bases between them. In germline, CDR1 is LNHDA, CDR2 SQIVND (reference sequence). The CDR3 DNA is TGTGCCAGTAGTATGCCGGAGAACTATGGCTACACCTTC. This codes for CASSMPENYGYTF.

The chain carries TRBV28 and TRBJ2-7; the match to TRBD2 covers 7 bases. The J segment lost 3 bases and the V segment lost 11 bases, leaving 13 bases of the junction unmatched. This CDR3 spans 14 amino acids. Germline-derived CDR1 and CDR2 are MDHEN and SYDVKM. CDR3: CASGYGGVVYEQYF. CDR3 nucleotide sequence: TGTGCCTCAGGGTATGGGGGGGTGGTCTACGAGCAGTACTTC.

The chain recombines TRBV11-2 with TRBJ1-3; 8 positions match TRBD1. V dropped 3 bases and J dropped 2; count of bases not matched to a gene: 12. The CDR3 extends over 18 amino acids. Germline assignment: CDR1 SGHAT and CDR2 FQNNGV. CDR3 nucleotide sequence: TGTGCCAGCAGCTTTGGAACCGGGACAGGAGGCCCTGGAAACACCATATATTTT. It is translated as CASSFGTGTGGPGNTIYF.

The chain couples TRBV7-2 to TRBJ2-5, with a possible D match to TRBD2 (6 bases). CDR1 and CDR2 from the germline V gene are SGHTA and FQGNSA. The CDR3 sequence is 14 residues long. The V end was cut by 0 bases, the J end by 5 bases, with 10 bases between. Here the CDR3 reads CASSLAWEVETQYF. The DNA for the CDR3 is TGTGCCAGCAGCTTAGCATGGGAGGTGGAGACCCAGTACTTC.

The chain employs TRBV2 and TRBJ1-6, with 7 bases aligning to TRBD1. With V trimmed by 8 bases and J by 7 bases, 5 bases remained unmatched. The germline gives CDR1 SNHLY, CDR2 FYNNEI. The CDR3 covers 13 residues. The CDR3 sequence: CASGDSRNSPLHF. CDR3 nucleotides: TGTGCCAGCGGGGACAGCCGGAATTCACCCCTCCACTTT.

The chain is built from TRBV28 and TRBJ1-6, with 8 nucleotides matching TRBD1. CDR3 length: 14 residues. In germline, CDR1 is MDHEN, CDR2 SYDVKM. V gave up 6 bases and J gave up 10 bases; unmatched junction bases: 8. CDR3 protein: CASSGGQGASPLHF. The CDR3 coding sequence is TGTGCCAGCAGCGGAGGACAGGGAGCCTCACCCCTCCACTTT.

CDR3 sequence (DNA): TGTGCCAGCAGTTACCAACAGGTGTACCCTAATGAAAAACTGTTTTTT. It specifies CASSYQQVYPNEKLFF. The gene calls are TRBV6-6 and TRBJ1-4, with D maybe TRBD1 (5 bases). The germline gives CDR1 MNHNY, CDR2 SVGAGI (reference sequence). Trimming stripped 2 bases from V and 3 bases from J, with 13 bases between. The CDR3 runs to 16 residues.

The chain has TRBV10-1 and TRBJ2-7; 13 bases are a match to TRBD2. Germline lookup yields CDR1 WNHNN and CDR2 SYGVQD (reference sequence). After removal of 3 bases from V and 2 bases from J, the junction contained 1 base not matched to a gene. This CDR3 spans 15 amino acids. The CDR3 region is CASSDGTSGAYEQYF. CDR3 coding DNA: TGCGCCAGCAGTGATGGGACTAGCGGGGCCTACGAGCAGTACTTC.

CDR3 residues: CASSLRGVDYGYTF. The CDR3 region has the DNA TGTGCCAGCAGTTTACGGGGGGTTGACTATGGCTACACCTTC. V is TRBV28 and J is TRBJ1-2, with D perhaps matching TRBD1 (5 bases). V gave up 2 bases and J gave up 3 bases, with 10 bases separating them. The germline V gene encodes CDR1 MDHEN and CDR2 SYDVKM. The CDR3 sequence is 14 residues long.

J is TRBJ1-1 and V is TRBV6-4; D is perhaps TRBD1 (5 bases). This CDR3 has 13 amino acids. Germline CDR1 MRHNA, CDR2 SNTAGT. V was pared by 4 bases and J by 8 bases, with 14 bases between. The CDR3 region is CASSASPDREAFF. Here the CDR3 DNA reads TGTGCCAGCAGTGCTTCCCCCGACAGAGAAGCTTTCTTT.

The chain couples TRBV5-4 to TRBJ1-2, with D tentatively TRBD1 (6 bases). CDR1 is SGHNT, CDR2 YYREEE, per germline (reference sequence). The CDR3 runs 14 residues. Trimming removed 4 bases from V and 4 bases from J, with 14 bases in between. The CDR3 region has the DNA TGTGCCAGCAGCCGCCTTACAGGGACCTATGGCTACACCTTC. This sequence encodes CASSRLTGTYGYTF.